This section outlines one TCR beta chain sequence together with its context. What it binds is unknown. CD45RO/CCR7/CD25/CD127/CD95/CD27 separated CD4+ naive, central memory, regulatory and stem cell-like memory cells by sorting. Every bit of the isolated RNA underwent reverse transcription, so sequencing read expressed TCRB transcripts. Sequencing was performed with immunoSEQ multiplex PCR; in TCRdb, only in-frame clones are kept and a portion is missing. The sample has 130,000 to 150,000 clones, 40% to 55% seen once. This record comes from a study of beta chain features in type 1 diabetes. Study findings and constraints: PCR might show a preference for shorter templates, equally across patients and controls.

The CDR3 runs to 13 residues. Germline CDR1 and CDR2: GTSNPN and SVGIG (reference sequence). Trimming shortened V by 2 bases and J by 0 bases, and 7 bases separated the two germline ends. The source is a young man in good health. The specimen was Tregs from blood. This rearrangement joins TRBV30 to TRBJ1-1; D unclear. The CDR3 nucleotides read TGTGCCTGGAGTAAGACACTGAACACTGAAGCTTTCTTT. Amino acids: CAWSKTLNTEAFF.